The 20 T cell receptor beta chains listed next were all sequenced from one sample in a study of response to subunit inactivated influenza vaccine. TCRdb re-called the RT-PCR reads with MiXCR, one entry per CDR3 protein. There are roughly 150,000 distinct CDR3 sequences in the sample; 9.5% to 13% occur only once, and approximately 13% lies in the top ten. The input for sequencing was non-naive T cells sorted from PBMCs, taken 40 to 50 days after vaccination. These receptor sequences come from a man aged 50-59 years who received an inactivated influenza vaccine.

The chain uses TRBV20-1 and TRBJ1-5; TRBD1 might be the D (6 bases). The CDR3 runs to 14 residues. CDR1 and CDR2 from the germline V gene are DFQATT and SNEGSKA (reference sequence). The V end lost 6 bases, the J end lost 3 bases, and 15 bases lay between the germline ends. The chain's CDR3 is CSAQTRGVNQPQHF. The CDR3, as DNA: TGCAGTGCACAAACAAGGGGGGTCAATCAGCCCCAGCATTTT.

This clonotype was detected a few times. The CDR3 protein is CSARVGINEKLFF. The CDR3 region has the DNA TGCAGTGCTAGAGTCGGCATTAATGAAAAACTGTTTTTT. The gene calls are TRBV20-1 and TRBJ1-4; no firm D call. Germline V gene data show CDR1 as DFQATT and CDR2 as SNEGSKA (reference sequence). This CDR3 comprises 13 residues. Trimming stripped 1 base from V and 4 bases from J, with 7 bases between.

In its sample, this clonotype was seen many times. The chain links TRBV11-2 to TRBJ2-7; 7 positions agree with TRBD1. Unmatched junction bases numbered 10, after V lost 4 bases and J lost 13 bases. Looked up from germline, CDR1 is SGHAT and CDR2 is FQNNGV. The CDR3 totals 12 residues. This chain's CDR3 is CASSYLGQAPYF. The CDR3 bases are TGTGCCAGCAGCTACCTAGGACAGGCTCCCTACTTC.

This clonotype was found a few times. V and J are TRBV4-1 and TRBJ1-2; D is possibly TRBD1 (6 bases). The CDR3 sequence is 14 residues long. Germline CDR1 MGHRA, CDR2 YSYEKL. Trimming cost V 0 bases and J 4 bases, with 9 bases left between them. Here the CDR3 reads CASSQDQGPYGYTF. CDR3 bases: TGCGCCAGCAGCCAAGATCAGGGGCCCTATGGCTACACCTTC.

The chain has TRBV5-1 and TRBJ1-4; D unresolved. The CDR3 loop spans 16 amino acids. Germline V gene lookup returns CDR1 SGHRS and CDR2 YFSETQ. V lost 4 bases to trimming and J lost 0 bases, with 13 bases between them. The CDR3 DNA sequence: TGCGCCAGCAGCCCTGCAAGCCTTGCAACTAATGAAAAACTGTTTTTT. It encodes CASSPASLATNEKLFF.

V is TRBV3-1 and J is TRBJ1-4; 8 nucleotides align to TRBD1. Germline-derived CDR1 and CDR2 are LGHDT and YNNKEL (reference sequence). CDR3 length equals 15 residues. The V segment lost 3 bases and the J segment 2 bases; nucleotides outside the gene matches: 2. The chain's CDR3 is CASSQRTGTNEKLFF. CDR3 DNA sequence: TGTGCCAGCAGCCAGCGGACAGGGACTAATGAAAAACTGTTTTTT.

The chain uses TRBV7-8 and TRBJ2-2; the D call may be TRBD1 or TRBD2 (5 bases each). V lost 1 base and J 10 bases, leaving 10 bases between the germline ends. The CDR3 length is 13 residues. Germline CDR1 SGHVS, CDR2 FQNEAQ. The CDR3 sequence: CASSLDRDQELFF. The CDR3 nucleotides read TGTGCCAGCAGCTTAGATCGGGACCAGGAGCTGTTTTTT.

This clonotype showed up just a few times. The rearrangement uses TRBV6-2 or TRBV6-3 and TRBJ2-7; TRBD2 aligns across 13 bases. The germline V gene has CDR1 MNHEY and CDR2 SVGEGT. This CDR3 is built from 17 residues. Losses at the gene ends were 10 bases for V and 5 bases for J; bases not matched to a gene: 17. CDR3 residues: CATHRTSGGLGKNEQYF. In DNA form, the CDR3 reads TGTGCCACTCATAGGACTAGCGGGGGACTCGGAAAGAACGAGCAGTACTTC.

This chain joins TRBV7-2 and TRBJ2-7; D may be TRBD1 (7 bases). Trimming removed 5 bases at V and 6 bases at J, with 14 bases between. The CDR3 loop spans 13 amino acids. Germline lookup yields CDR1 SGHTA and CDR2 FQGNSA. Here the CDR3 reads CASSARQGLEQYF. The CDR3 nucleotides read TGTGCCAGCAGCGCGAGACAGGGACTCGAGCAGTACTTC.

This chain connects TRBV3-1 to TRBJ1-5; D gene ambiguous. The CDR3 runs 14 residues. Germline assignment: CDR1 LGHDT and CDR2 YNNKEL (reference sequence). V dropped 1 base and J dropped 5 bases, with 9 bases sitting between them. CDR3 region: CASSQARDYQPQHF. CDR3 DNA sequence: TGTGCCAGCAGCCAAGCGAGGGATTATCAGCCCCAGCATTTT.

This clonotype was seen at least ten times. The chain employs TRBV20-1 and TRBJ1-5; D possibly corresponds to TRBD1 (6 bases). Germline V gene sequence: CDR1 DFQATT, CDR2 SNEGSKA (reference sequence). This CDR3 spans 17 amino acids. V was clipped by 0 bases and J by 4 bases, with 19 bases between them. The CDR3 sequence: CSARDSSAGAINQPQHF. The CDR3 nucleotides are TGCAGTGCTAGAGATTCTTCGGCGGGGGCAATTAATCAGCCCCAGCATTTT.

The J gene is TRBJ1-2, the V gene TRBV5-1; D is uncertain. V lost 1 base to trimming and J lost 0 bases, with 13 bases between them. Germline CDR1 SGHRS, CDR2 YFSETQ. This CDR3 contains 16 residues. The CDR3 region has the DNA TGCGCCAGCAGCTTGCGGGGATTTGAGGCTAACTATGGCTACACCTTC. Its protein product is CASSLRGFEANYGYTF. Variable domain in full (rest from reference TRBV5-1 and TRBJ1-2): KAGVTQTPRYLIKTRGQQVTLSCSPISGHRSVSWYQQTPGQGLQFLFEYFSETQRNKGNFPGRFSGRQFSNSRSEMNVSTLELGDSALYLCASSLRGFEANYGYTFGSGTRLTVV.

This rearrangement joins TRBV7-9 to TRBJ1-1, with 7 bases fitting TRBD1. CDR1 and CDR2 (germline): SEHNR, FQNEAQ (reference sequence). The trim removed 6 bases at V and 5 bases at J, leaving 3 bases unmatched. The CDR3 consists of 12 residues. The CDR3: CASREGQTEAFF. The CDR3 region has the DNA TGTGCCAGCAGAGAGGGACAGACTGAAGCTTTCTTT.

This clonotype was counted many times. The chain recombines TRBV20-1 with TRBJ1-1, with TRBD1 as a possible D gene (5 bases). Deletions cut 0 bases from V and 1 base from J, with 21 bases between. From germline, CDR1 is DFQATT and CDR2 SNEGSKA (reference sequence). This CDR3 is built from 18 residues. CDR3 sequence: CSARDQGRYRYTNTEAFF. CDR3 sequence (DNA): TGCAGTGCTAGAGATCAGGGACGTTACCGCTATACGAACACTGAAGCTTTCTTT.

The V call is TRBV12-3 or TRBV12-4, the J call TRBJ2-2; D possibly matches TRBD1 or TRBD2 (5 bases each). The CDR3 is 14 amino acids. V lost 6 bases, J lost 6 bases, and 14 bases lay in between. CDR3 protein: CASRTGEGSGELFF. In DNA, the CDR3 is TGTGCCAGCAGGACCGGAGAGGGGTCCGGGGAGCTGTTTTTT.

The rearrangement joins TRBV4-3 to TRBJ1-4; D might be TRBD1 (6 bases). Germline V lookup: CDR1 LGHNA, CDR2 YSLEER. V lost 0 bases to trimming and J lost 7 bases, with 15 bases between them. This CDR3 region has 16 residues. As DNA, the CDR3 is TGCGCCAGCAGCCAAGAAGTAAGCAGGGGTGGTGAAAAACTGTTTTTT. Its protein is CASSQEVSRGGEKLFF.

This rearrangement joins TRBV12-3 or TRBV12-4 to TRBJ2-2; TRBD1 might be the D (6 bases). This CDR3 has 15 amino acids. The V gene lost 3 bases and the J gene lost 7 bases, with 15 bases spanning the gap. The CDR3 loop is CASSFAGVDGGELFF. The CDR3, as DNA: TGTGCCAGCAGTTTCGCAGGGGTGGATGGCGGGGAGCTGTTTTTT.

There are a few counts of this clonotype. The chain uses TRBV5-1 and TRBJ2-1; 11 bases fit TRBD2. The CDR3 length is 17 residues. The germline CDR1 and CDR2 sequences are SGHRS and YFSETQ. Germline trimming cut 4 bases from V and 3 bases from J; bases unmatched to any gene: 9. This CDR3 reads CASSLNELAGGYNEQFF. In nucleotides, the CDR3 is TGCGCCAGCAGCCTTAACGAGCTAGCGGGGGGCTACAATGAGCAGTTCTTC.

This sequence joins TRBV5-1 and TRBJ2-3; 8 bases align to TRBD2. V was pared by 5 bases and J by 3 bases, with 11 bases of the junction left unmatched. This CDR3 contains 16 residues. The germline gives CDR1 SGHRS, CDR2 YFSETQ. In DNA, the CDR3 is TGCGCCAGCAGATCAATAGCGGGGCATCTTACAGATACGCAGTATTTT. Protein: CASRSIAGHLTDTQYF.

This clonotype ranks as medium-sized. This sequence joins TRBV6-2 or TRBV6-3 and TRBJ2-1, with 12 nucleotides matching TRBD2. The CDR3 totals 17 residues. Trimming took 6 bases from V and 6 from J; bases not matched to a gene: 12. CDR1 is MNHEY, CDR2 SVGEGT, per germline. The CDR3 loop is CASRTSRLAGEVNEQFF. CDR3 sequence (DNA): TGTGCCAGCAGAACGAGTAGACTAGCGGGAGAAGTCAATGAGCAGTTCTTC.